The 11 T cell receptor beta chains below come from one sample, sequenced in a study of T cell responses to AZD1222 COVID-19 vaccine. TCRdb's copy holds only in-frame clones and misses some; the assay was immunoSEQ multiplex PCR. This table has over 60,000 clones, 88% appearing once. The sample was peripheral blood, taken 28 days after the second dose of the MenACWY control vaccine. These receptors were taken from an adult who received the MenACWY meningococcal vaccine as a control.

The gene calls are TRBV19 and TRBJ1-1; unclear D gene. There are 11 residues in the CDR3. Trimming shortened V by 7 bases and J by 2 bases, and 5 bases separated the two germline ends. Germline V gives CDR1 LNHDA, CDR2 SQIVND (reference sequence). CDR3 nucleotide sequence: TGTGCCAGTACCAGTAACACTGAAGCTTTCTTT. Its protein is CASTSNTEAFF.

CDR3 loop: CASSLPGEGQPQHF. DNA of the CDR3: TGCGCCAGCAGCTTGCCAGGGGAAGGTCAGCCCCAGCATTTT. The chain links TRBV5-1 to TRBJ1-5; perhaps TRBD1 as D (6 bases). Germline V CDR1 and CDR2: SGHRS, YFSETQ. Trimming removed 1 base from V and 6 bases from J, with 11 bases in between. The CDR3 has 14 residues.

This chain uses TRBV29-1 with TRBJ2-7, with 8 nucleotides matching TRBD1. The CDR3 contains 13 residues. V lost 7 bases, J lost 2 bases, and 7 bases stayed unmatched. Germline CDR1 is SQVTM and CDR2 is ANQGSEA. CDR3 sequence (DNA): TGCAGCGGCGTGACAGGGGTGGCCTACGAGCAGTACTTC. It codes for CSGVTGVAYEQYF.

The CDR3 DNA reads TGTGCCAGCAGCTCCGGGACAGGGTTTGGTACGCAGTATTTT. Amino acid sequence: CASSSGTGFGTQYF. The chain links TRBV7-2 to TRBJ2-3, with 9 bases matching TRBD1. With 4 bases clipped from V and 8 bases from J, the junction kept 7 bases outside the gene matches. The CDR3 contains 14 residues. Germline-derived CDR1 and CDR2 are SGHTA and FQGNSA. The variable domain in full, completed from reference TRBV7-2 and TRBJ2-3, reads GAGVSQSPSNKVTEKGKDVELRCDPISGHTALYWYRQSLGQGLEFLIYFQGNSAPDKSGLPSDRFSAERTGGSVSTLTIQRTQQEDSAVYLCASSSGTGFGTQYFGPGTRLTVL.

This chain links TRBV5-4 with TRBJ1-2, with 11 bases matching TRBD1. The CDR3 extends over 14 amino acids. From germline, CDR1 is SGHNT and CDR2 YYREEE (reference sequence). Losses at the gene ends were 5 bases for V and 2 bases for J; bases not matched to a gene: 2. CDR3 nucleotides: TGTGCCAGCAGTCGGGACAGGGGGAACTATGGCTACACCTTC. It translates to CASSRDRGNYGYTF.

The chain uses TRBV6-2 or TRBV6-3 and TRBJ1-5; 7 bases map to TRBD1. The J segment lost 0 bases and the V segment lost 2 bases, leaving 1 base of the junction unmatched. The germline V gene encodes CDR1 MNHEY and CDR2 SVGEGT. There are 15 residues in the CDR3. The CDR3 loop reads CASSYRGRSNQPQHF. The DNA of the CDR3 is TGTGCCAGCAGTTACAGGGGGCGTAGCAATCAGCCCCAGCATTTT.

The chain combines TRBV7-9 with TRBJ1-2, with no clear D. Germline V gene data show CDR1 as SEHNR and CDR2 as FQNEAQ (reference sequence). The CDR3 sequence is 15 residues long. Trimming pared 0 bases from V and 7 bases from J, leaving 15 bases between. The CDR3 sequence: CASSLATAQEGGYTF. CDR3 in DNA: TGTGCCAGCAGCTTAGCCACGGCTCAAGAGGGTGGCTACACCTTC. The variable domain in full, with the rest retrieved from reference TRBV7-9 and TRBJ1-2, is DTGVSQNPRHKITKRGQNVTFRCDPISEHNRLYWYRQTLGQGPEFLTYFQNEAQLEKSRLLSDRFSAERPKGSFSTLEIQRTEQGDSAMYLCASSLATAQEGGYTFGSGTRLTVV.

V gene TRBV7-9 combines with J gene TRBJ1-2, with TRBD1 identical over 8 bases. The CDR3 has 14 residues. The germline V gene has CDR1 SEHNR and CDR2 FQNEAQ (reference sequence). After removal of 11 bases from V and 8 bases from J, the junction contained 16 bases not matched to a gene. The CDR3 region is CAGETGAIESGYTF. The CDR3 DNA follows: TGTGCCGGAGAGACAGGGGCAATAGAATCAGGCTACACCTTC.

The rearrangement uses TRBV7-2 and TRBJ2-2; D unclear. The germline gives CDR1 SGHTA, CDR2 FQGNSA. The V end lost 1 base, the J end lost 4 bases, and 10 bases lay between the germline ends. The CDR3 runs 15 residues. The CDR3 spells CASSLGGWGTGELFF. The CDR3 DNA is TGTGCCAGCAGCTTAGGGGGATGGGGCACCGGGGAGCTGTTTTTT.

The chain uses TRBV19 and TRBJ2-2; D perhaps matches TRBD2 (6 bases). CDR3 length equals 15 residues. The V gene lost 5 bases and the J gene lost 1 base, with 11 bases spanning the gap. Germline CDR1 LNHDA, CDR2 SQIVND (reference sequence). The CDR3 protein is CASSSGDGNTGELFF. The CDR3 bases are TGTGCCAGTAGTTCGGGGGATGGGAACACCGGGGAGCTGTTTTTT.

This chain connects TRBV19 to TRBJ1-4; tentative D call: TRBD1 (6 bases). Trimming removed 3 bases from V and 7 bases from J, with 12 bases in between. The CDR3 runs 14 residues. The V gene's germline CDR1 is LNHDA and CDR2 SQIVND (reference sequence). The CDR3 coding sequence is TGTGCCAGTAGTATGTCGGGGGCGGCTGAAAAACTGTTTTTT. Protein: CASSMSGAAEKLFF.